These T cell receptor beta chains were read from a single sample in a study of T-cell reconstitution after alpha-beta-depleted transplantation in children. TCRdb analysed the PCR reads with MiXCR anew, one entry per CDR3 protein. The sample lists nearly 200,000 distinct CDR3 sequences, 5% to 7.5% seen once, with 4.5% in the top ten. The sample here was PBMCs, taken before TCRalphabeta/CD19-depleted stem cell transplant. The origin of the receptors is a girl under two years old with combined immunodeficiency, due to receive a stem cell transplant. The CDR3 runs from the conserved cysteine through the conserved F or W. The D gene is left open where the match is weak. Size values are once, few and many counts, or a class for expanded clones, and some rows have none.

cdr3_nt cdr3_aa v_call d_call j_call clone_size
TGCAGCGTTGAAGGTCAGCGCTACAATGAGCAGTTCTTC CSVEGQRYNEQFF TRBV29-1 - TRBJ2-1 many
TGTGCCAGCAGCCAAGATTATAGCGGTCTAGGAGTAGATACGCAGTATTTT CASSQDYSGLGVDTQYF TRBV14 - TRBJ2-3 many
TGTGCCAGCAGTTACGCCACTAGCGGGGAGTCCGAGCAGTTCTTC CASSYATSGESEQFF TRBV6-5 TRBD2 TRBJ2-1 many
TGCGCCAGCAGCTTGAGGGCGTTGAACACTGAAGCTTTCTTT CASSLRALNTEAFF TRBV5-1 - TRBJ1-1 many
TGTGCCAGCAGTGCCTCAGCGGGGCCCTACAATGAGCAGTTCTTC CASSASAGPYNEQFF TRBV6-1 TRBD2 TRBJ2-1 -
TGTGCCAGCAGCCCCGGGCTCCGCTGCGAGCAGTACTTC CASSPGLRCEQYF TRBV4-2 - TRBJ2-7 -
TGTGCCAGCAGCTTAAGTTCCGGGAGCGTGGTCGATACGCAGTATTTT CASSLSSGSVVDTQYF TRBV7-6 - TRBJ2-3 many
TGTGCCAGCAGCGCGGGACAGGGGGACCACAATGAGCAGTTCTTC CASSAGQGDHNEQFF TRBV7-9 TRBD1 TRBJ2-1 -
TGTGCCACGGGCGACGCCTATGGCTACACCTTC CATGDAYGYTF TRBV15 - TRBJ1-2 few
TGTGCCAGCACAAATTACCGGGACAGGGCAGATACGCAGTATTTT CASTNYRDRADTQYF TRBV12-3/TRBV12-4 TRBD1 TRBJ2-3 many
TGTGCCAGCAGCCGGACTAGCGGGAGCCCCTACGAGCAGTACTTC CASSRTSGSPYEQYF TRBV7-2 TRBD2 TRBJ2-7 -
TGTGCCAGCAGGAAACAATCGGGCCCAAACACCAAAAACATTCAGTACTTC CASRKQSGPNTKNIQYF TRBV28 - TRBJ2-4 many
TGTGCCACCAGCATCGAACAGGGCCTGAACACTGAAGCTTTCTTT CATSIEQGLNTEAFF TRBV15 - TRBJ1-1 many
TGCGCCAGCAGCTTGGGGTCCTTTCGGGAACAAGAGACCCAGTACTTC CASSLGSFREQETQYF TRBV5-1 - TRBJ2-5 few
TGTGCCAGCAGCTTTCGACGGCTAGCGGGAGGTACGCAGTATTTT CASSFRRLAGGTQYF TRBV5-6 TRBD2 TRBJ2-3 many
TGTGCCAGCAGTGAATCGTCACTGCGTCTTACGGGGGATACGCAGTATTTT CASSESSLRLTGDTQYF TRBV6-1 - TRBJ2-3 many
TGTGCCCTGAGCTGGGGGAGAGGCAATGAGCAGTTCTTC CALSWGRGNEQFF TRBV12-3/TRBV12-4 - TRBJ2-1 many
TGTGCCAGCAGCGTAGTCGACAGGGGGTACTATGGCTACACCTTC CASSVVDRGYYGYTF TRBV9 TRBD1 TRBJ1-2 many
TGTGCCACCAGCAGAGGAGCGAGCTCCTACAATGAGCAGTTCTTC CATSRGASSYNEQFF TRBV15 - TRBJ2-1 many
TGTGCCAGCAGCTTCTCCGGCCTCCGCTCACCCCTCCACTTT CASSFSGLRSPLHF TRBV7-9 - TRBJ1-6 few
TGTGCCAGTCCGGACGGGGGACTAGCGGGGCGGTCGGATACGCAGTATTTT CASPDGGLAGRSDTQYF TRBV2 TRBD2 TRBJ2-3 many
TGTGCCAGCAGCTTAGAATCGGTATCGTATAATTCACCCCTCCACTTT CASSLESVSYNSPLHF TRBV7-2 - TRBJ1-6 many
TGTGCCAGCAGCCCCGCGGGGGCGGGAGGAGAGACCCAGTACTTC CASSPAGAGGETQYF TRBV9 TRBD2 TRBJ2-5 many
TGTGCCTGCACCCAAGTGCCTGGGCAGGGACCCTACAATGAGCAGTTCTTC CACTQVPGQGPYNEQFF TRBV3-1 - TRBJ2-1 -
TGCAGCACACTTAAGGGACTAAATTTCTACGAGCAGTACTTC CSTLKGLNFYEQYF TRBV20-1 TRBD2 TRBJ2-7 many
TGTGCCAGCCTTTGGGGAGTCGATACGCAGTATTTT CASLWGVDTQYF TRBV2 - TRBJ2-3 many
TGTGCCAGCAGTTACTCGAGTGAAGCGGGAGCCCACGAGCAGTACTTC CASSYSSEAGAHEQYF TRBV6-2/TRBV6-3 TRBD2 TRBJ2-7 -
TGTGCCAGCAGCCCCGCTTGGGTTCGGGACAGTGACCTACGAGGGGCCAACGTCCTGACTTTC CASSPAWVRDSDLRGANVLTF TRBV7-6 TRBD1 TRBJ2-6 few
TGTGGGGCCAGTGATATCGGGACAGGAGTTACCGGGGAGCTGTTTTTT CGASDIGTGVTGELFF TRBV24-1 TRBD1 TRBJ2-2 -
TGTGCCAGCACCCAGACAGGGAGGAACACTGAAGCTTTCTTT CASTQTGRNTEAFF TRBV11-2 TRBD1 TRBJ1-1 many
TGTGCCAGCAGCTTAGGGGGGACAGGGGTGCACAATGAGCAGTTCTTC CASSLGGTGVHNEQFF TRBV11-2 TRBD1 TRBJ2-1 -
TGTGCCAGCAGTCTCCTAGCGGGGGCTAACACCGGGGAGCTGTTTTTT CASSLLAGANTGELFF TRBV12-3/TRBV12-4 TRBD2 TRBJ2-2 many
TGCAGTGCTAGAAGTGCACAGCCGCCTAGCACAGATACGCAGTATTTT CSARSAQPPSTDTQYF TRBV20-1 - TRBJ2-3 many
TGCAGTGCTAGAGATCTAGCTAGCACAGATACGCAGTATTTT CSARDLASTDTQYF TRBV20-1 - TRBJ2-3 -
TGTGCCAGCAGCATGACAGCCTCCTACGAGCAGTACTTC CASSMTASYEQYF TRBV6-6 - TRBJ2-7 many
TGTGCCAGCAGCTTAATGGGATCCCTCAATGAGCAGTTCTTC CASSLMGSLNEQFF TRBV7-8 - TRBJ2-1 many
TGTGCCAGCAGCCATAGCGGCTACGAGCAGTACTTC CASSHSGYEQYF TRBV6-2/TRBV6-3 - TRBJ2-7 -
TGCGCCAGCAGTCCCGGACTAGCAGGGTCTGAGACCCAGTACTTC CASSPGLAGSETQYF TRBV5-1 TRBD2 TRBJ2-5 many
TGTGCCAGCAGTCCCCTTGGCAATGAGCAGTTCTTC CASSPLGNEQFF TRBV12-3/TRBV12-4 - TRBJ2-1 many
TGTGCCAGCAGAAAGACAGGGACCGGGGAGCTGTTTTTT CASRKTGTGELFF TRBV28 TRBD1 TRBJ2-2 many
TGTGCCAGCAGCCAAGATATCTGGGACAGGGGTCCAGATACGCAGTATTTT CASSQDIWDRGPDTQYF TRBV3-1 TRBD1 TRBJ2-3 many
TGCGCCAGCAGCCAAGCGACTAGCGGGGGAGGTGGTACGCAGTATTTT CASSQATSGGGGTQYF TRBV4-1 TRBD2 TRBJ2-3 -
TGCAGTGCTAGCTCTGGAGGGGGTTTACATGGCTACACCTTC CSASSGGGLHGYTF TRBV20-1 - TRBJ1-2 many
TGCGCCAGCAGTCAAGAAAGCCAGGGAGTCTACAATGAGCAGTTCTTC CASSQESQGVYNEQFF TRBV4-3 - TRBJ2-1 many
TGTGCCAGCAGTGATAGGGACAGGACCTACGAGCAGTACTTC CASSDRDRTYEQYF TRBV2 TRBD1 TRBJ2-7 many